Following are 3 T cell receptor beta chains from one sample sequenced in a study of graft-versus-host responses after intestinal transplantation. For these receptors, no antigen is known. Produced via immunoSEQ multiplex PCR; TCRdb's table is partial and in-frame only. The sample consists of about 110,000 clones, 85% to 95% of them appearing once. Sequences were derived from unstimulated CD8+ T cells sorted from spleen or lymph node cells, sampled before transplant. The receptors derive from a human donor who was the organ donor for an intestinal transplant.

The chain has TRBV30 and TRBJ2-7; unclear D gene. The ends were cut back, 5 bases at V and 3 bases at J, with 8 bases in the middle. This CDR3 comprises 11 residues. The germline V gene encodes CDR1 GTSNPN and CDR2 SVGIG (reference sequence). CDR3 bases: TGTGCCTGGGCAAAGAACTACGAGCAGTACTTC. It is translated as CAWAKNYEQYF.

The chain employs TRBV11-2 and TRBJ1-1; D uncertain. Germline lookup yields CDR1 SGHAT and CDR2 FQNNGV. The CDR3 spans 13 residues. V was shortened by 1 base and J by 0 bases, with 3 bases between the two germline ends. The DNA for the CDR3 is TGTGCCAGCAGCTTAGGAGTGAACACTGAAGCTTTCTTT. It translates to CASSLGVNTEAFF.

This chain joins TRBV4-2 and TRBJ2-7; TRBD2 aligns across 7 bases. This CDR3 is built from 17 residues. Trimming at V came to 0 bases and at J to 4 bases, leaving 12 bases not matched to a gene. Germline-derived CDR1 and CDR2 are LGHNA and YNFKEQ. CDR3 sequence (DNA): TGTGCCAGCAGCCAAGATTCGGGGGGAGGGCCCTCGTACGAGCAGTACTTC. Translating gives CASSQDSGGGPSYEQYF.